The source of this T cell receptor (beta chain) is a study of early T cells in non-severe SARS-CoV-2 infection. Background on the study: Chains from this unsorted whole-blood bulk RNA could not be paired.

This clonotype was detected many times. Antigen specificity is unknown. V shed 5 bases and J 9 bases; nucleotides not matched to a gene: 12. CDR1 is SGHAT, CDR2 FQNNGV, per germline. The CDR3 runs 16 residues. Individual cDNA molecules carried attached unique molecular identifiers. TCRdb re-called the 5' RACE reads through MiXCR, storing one row per CDR3 protein. The sample has under 35,000 distinct CDR3 sequences, about 7% seen once. Findings and limits, study-wide: VDJdb matching skewed toward anti-spike CD8 responses, missing private and CD4 specificities.

This TCR derives from an adult who was a healthcare worker with PCR-confirmed SARS-CoV-2 infection or an uninfected control (not recorded which). Sequenced input: whole blood. The chain employs TRBV11-2 and TRBJ2-5; 13 bases fit TRBD2. This CDR3 is CASSPGLAGFLGAQYF. The DNA of the CDR3 is TGTGCCAGCAGCCCGGGACTAGCGGGATTCCTCGGGGCCCAGTACTTC.